A single sample is the source of the 30 T cell receptor beta chains below, sequenced in a study of Graves' ophthalmopathy and Graves' hyperthyroidism (dated by TCRdb to the late 2010s). Sequencing took place on an Illumina HiSeq 2000. For repertoire sequencing, TCR beta CDR3 regions were amplified from RNA transcripts. The first round of RT-PCR was done with HTBI primers and the Qiagen OneStep RT-PCR kit, and was followed by a second round of multiplex PCR, then size selection and purification. TCRdb ran its own pipeline on the public reads, namely fastp trimming at Q25 and MiXCR clone calling, and kept in-frame beta chains. Under each unique CDR3 protein, matching rows form one entry showing the most common genes and DNA. This sample holds about 700,000 distinct CDR3 sequences; roughly two fifths were observed only once. The top ten clonotypes cover 40% to 45% of the sample. The sequenced sample consisted of peripheral blood. The source of these receptors is an adult man with Graves' ophthalmopathy.

The chain carries TRBV7-2 and TRBJ2-5; tentative D call: TRBD1 (6 bases). The CDR3 has 16 amino acids. The ends were cut back, 5 bases at V and 0 bases at J, with 16 bases in the middle. Per the germline V gene, CDR1 is SGHTA and CDR2 is FQGNSA. CDR3 DNA sequence: TGTGCCAGCAGCGGACGGGACACTTGGTACCAAGAGACCCAGTACTTC. This encodes CASSGRDTWYQETQYF.

With respect to this clonotype: One base away lies a much larger clone, so this may be a sequencing read error. The V and J genes are TRBV10-2 and TRBJ2-5; 7 nucleotides line up with TRBD2. Per the germline V gene, CDR1 is WSHSY and CDR2 is SAAADI. The CDR3 totals 15 residues. In nucleotides, the CDR3 is TGCGCCAGCAGTGATAGCGGGCCTAGACTAGAGGCCCAGTACTTC. Amino acid sequence: CASSDSGPRLEAQYF.

This clonotype was observed a handful of times. Its ends do not fully match the called genes, so a read error is possible. The chain couples TRBV24-1 to TRBJ1-5; perhaps TRBD1 as D (5 bases). CDR1 and CDR2 from the germline V gene are KGHDR and SFDVKD. The CDR3 is made up of 14 amino acids. The CDR3 coding sequence is TGTGCCAGCAGTTTAAGAGGGGACAATCAGCCCCAGCATTTT. It is translated as CASSLRGDNQPQHF.

CDR3 nucleotide sequence: TGTGCCAGCAGCTTAGGAGGGGGGGGACAAAAATACGAGCAGTACTTC. Amino acids: CASSLGGGGQKYEQYF. V gene TRBV7-2 combines with J gene TRBJ2-7, with D maybe TRBD2 (7 bases). The CDR3 length is 16 residues. Per the germline V gene, CDR1 is SGHTA and CDR2 is FQGNSA. Trimming took off 1 base at V and 4 bases at J, with 17 bases between the two ends.

This sequence joins TRBV25-1 and TRBJ2-7, with 8 bases identical to TRBD1. V lost 5 bases, J lost 12 bases, and 12 bases stayed unmatched. The CDR3 loop spans 13 amino acids. The germline gives CDR1 MGHDK, CDR2 SYGVNS. CDR3 amino acids: CASSPSATGDRYF. The CDR3 DNA sequence: TGTGCCAGCAGTCCATCAGCGACAGGGGACAGGTACTTC.

The chain uses TRBV7-9 and TRBJ2-6; D remains ambiguous. Germline V lookup: CDR1 SEHNR, CDR2 FQNEAQ (reference sequence). Between the trimmed V and J ends, which lost 5 bases and 0 bases, there was a span of 11 bases. The length of the CDR3 is 16 residues. The CDR3, as DNA: TGTGCCAGCAGCATGGACGGGTACTCTGGGGCCAACGTCCTGACTTTC. Amino acids: CASSMDGYSGANVLTF.

V usage is TRBV7-2 and J usage is TRBJ2-7; TRBD1 agrees at 7 bases. Germline V gives CDR1 SGHTA, CDR2 FQGNSA. The CDR3 is made up of 13 amino acids. Unmatched junction bases numbered 7, after V lost 4 bases and J lost 7 bases. CDR3 sequence reads: CASSSKRGLEQYF. In DNA, the CDR3 is TGTGCCAGCAGCTCAAAAAGGGGGCTGGAGCAGTACTTC.

The rearrangement uses TRBV25-1 and TRBJ2-2, with 8 bases aligning to TRBD1. The CDR3 loop spans 18 amino acids. The germline V gene encodes CDR1 MGHDK and CDR2 SYGVNS. With 5 bases clipped from V and 0 bases from J, the junction kept 11 bases outside the gene matches. In DNA form, the CDR3 reads TGTGCCAGCAGTTTAGCTCCGGGACAGGCTTCGAACACCGGGGAGCTGTTTTTT. Translating it yields CASSLAPGQASNTGELFF.

The gene calls are TRBV2 and TRBJ2-5; 8 nucleotides match TRBD2. The ends lost 4 bases at V and 5 bases at J; junction bases unmatched: 3. Germline CDR1 and CDR2: SNHLY and FYNNEI. This CDR3 spans 13 amino acids. The CDR3 region has the DNA TGTGCCAGCAGTGTAGGGACTAGGGAGACCCAGTACTTC. Its translation is CASSVGTRETQYF.

This clonotype was observed a handful of times. V gene TRBV7-9 combines with J gene TRBJ1-1; perhaps TRBD1 as D (5 bases). The germline gives CDR1 SEHNR, CDR2 FQNEAQ (reference sequence). The V end lost 5 bases, the J end lost 4 bases, and 20 bases lay between the germline ends. The CDR3 consists of 16 residues. CDR3 in amino acids: CASSQRTPRGVTEAFF. The DNA of the CDR3 is TGTGCCAGCAGCCAGAGGACACCCCGGGGGGTCACTGAAGCTTTCTTT.

The chain uses TRBV7-9 and TRBJ1-1, with D possibly being TRBD1 (5 bases). Germline V gene data show CDR1 as SEHNR and CDR2 as FQNEAQ (reference sequence). CDR3 length: 14 residues. V was shortened by 11 bases and J by 6 bases, with 22 bases between the two germline ends. CDR3 bases: TGTGCCTCCGCTGCCCTAGGGACGGGGTCTGAAGCTTTCTTT. Encoded protein: CASAALGTGSEAFF.

The table lists this clonotype with a few counts. The J gene is TRBJ1-2, the V gene TRBV7-2; maybe TRBD1 (5 bases). CDR1 and CDR2 (germline): SGHTA, FQGNSA. This CDR3 spans 15 amino acids. V was shortened by 0 bases and J by 1 base, with 9 bases between the two germline ends. This CDR3 is CASSLAAGGNYGYTF. CDR3 nucleotide sequence: TGTGCCAGCAGCTTAGCTGCGGGGGGTAACTATGGCTACACCTTC. The whole variable domain, remainder taken from reference TRBV7-2 and TRBJ1-2, is GAGVSQSPSNKVTEKGKDVELRCDPISGHTALYWYRQSLGQGLEFLIYFQGNSAPDKSGLPSDRFSAERTGGSVSTLTIQRTQQEDSAVYLCASSLAAGGNYGYTFGSGTRLTVV.

This clonotype was detected ten times or more. The V gene is TRBV5-1, the J gene TRBJ2-7; perhaps TRBD2 as D (5 bases). Trimming removed 5 bases from V and 1 base from J, with 19 bases in between. Germline V gene data show CDR1 as SGHRS and CDR2 as YFSETQ. This CDR3 is built from 16 residues. The CDR3 reads CASRPQPGRGSYEQYF. CDR3 DNA sequence: TGCGCCAGCAGGCCTCAACCGGGTCGCGGGTCCTACGAGCAGTACTTC.

This clonotype was seen repeatedly, ten times or more. The chain recombines TRBV6-6 with TRBJ1-1, with D hard to call. Per the germline V gene, CDR1 is MNHNY and CDR2 is SVGAGI (reference sequence). The V gene lost 4 bases and the J gene lost 3 bases, with 9 bases spanning the gap. The CDR3 contains 13 residues. CDR3 protein: CASSLVVDTEAFF. The CDR3 coding sequence is TGTGCCAGCAGTTTGGTAGTCGACACTGAAGCTTTCTTT.

The chain is built from TRBV10-3 and TRBJ1-5; TRBD1 might be the D (5 bases). Trimming took 6 bases from V and 4 from J, leaving 13 bases between them. In germline, CDR1 is ENHRY, CDR2 SYGVKD. The CDR3 covers 14 residues. The CDR3 coding sequence is TGTGCCATCAGGGAGGTGGGGCAAAATCAGCCCCAGCATTTT. It translates to CAIREVGQNQPQHF.

V and J are TRBV10-3 and TRBJ2-7, with 9 positions matching TRBD1. The CDR3 runs to 14 residues. With V trimmed by 10 bases and J by 6 bases, 13 bases remained unmatched. In germline, CDR1 is ENHRY, CDR2 SYGVKD. CDR3 nucleotide sequence: TGTGCCAGCAGACGGGACAGGGCGACGGTCGAGCAGTACTTC. Translated, it gives CASRRDRATVEQYF.

A remark on this clonotype: This CDR3 fails to terminate in the conserved phenylalanine or tryptophan, so it likely reflects a read error. The V gene is TRBV7-9, the J gene TRBJ2-5; 14 bases are shared with TRBD2. Trimming took 1 base from V and 4 from J; bases not matched to a gene: 5. This CDR3 has 17 amino acids. Germline-derived CDR1 and CDR2 are SEHNR and FQNEAQ (reference sequence). For the CDR3, the DNA is TGTGCCAGCAGCTTAGGTCGACTAGCGGGGGGGCGAGAGACCCAGTACTGC. This sequence encodes CASSLGRLAGGRETQYC.

The chain joins TRBV29-1 to TRBJ2-7; TRBD1 matches at 9 bases. The V and J ends lost 4 bases and 1 base, in that order; junction bases with no gene match: 5. This CDR3 has 14 amino acids. Germline-derived CDR1 and CDR2 are SQVTM and ANQGSEA. For the CDR3, the DNA is TGCAGCGTTGCCTCGGGACAGGGATCCTACGAGCAGTACTTC. It translates to CSVASGQGSYEQYF.

This clonotype was picked up a small number of times. This chain links TRBV7-9 with TRBJ1-1; the match to TRBD1 covers 7 bases. The J segment lost 6 bases and the V segment lost 1 base, leaving 5 bases of the junction unmatched. CDR3 length equals 14 residues. Looked up from germline, CDR1 is SEHNR and CDR2 is FQNEAQ (reference sequence). The CDR3 spells CASSLGQGGPEAFF. DNA for the CDR3: TGTGCCAGCAGCTTAGGACAGGGAGGGCCTGAAGCTTTCTTT.

The CDR3 sequence is CASSPEGRGTEAFF. CDR3 nucleotide sequence: TGTGCCAGCAGCCCGGAGGGGAGGGGCACTGAAGCTTTCTTT. This chain joins TRBV5-4 and TRBJ1-1; D is perhaps TRBD1 (5 bases). The ends were cut back, 4 bases at V and 4 bases at J, with 14 bases in the middle. CDR1 SGHNT and CDR2 YYREEE come from the germline V gene (reference sequence). This CDR3 has 14 amino acids.

This clonotype appeared many times. The chain uses TRBV20-1 and TRBJ2-7; 7 bases align to TRBD1. V lost 3 bases, J lost 2 bases, and 4 bases stayed unmatched. The CDR3 runs 13 residues. Germline values: CDR1 DFQATT, CDR2 SNEGSKA (reference sequence). The CDR3 region is CSASGTVAYEQYF. CDR3 DNA sequence: TGCAGTGCTAGCGGGACAGTGGCCTACGAGCAGTACTTC.

This clonotype has more than one count but fewer than ten. This chain connects TRBV5-6 to TRBJ2-6; 11 bases map to TRBD1. The CDR3 is made up of 17 amino acids. V lost 4 bases to trimming and J lost 2 bases; unmatched junction nucleotides: 5. Germline loops: CDR1 SGHDT, CDR2 YYEEEE. CDR3 sequence: CASSHGQGAAGANVLTF. The CDR3 coding sequence is TGTGCCAGCAGCCACGGACAGGGGGCGGCTGGGGCCAACGTCCTGACTTTC. The full variable domain, its missing parts supplied by reference TRBV5-6 and TRBJ2-6, is DAGVTQSPTHLIKTRGQQVTLRCSPKSGHDTVSWYQQALGQGPQFIFQYYEEEERQRGNFPDRFSGHQFPNYSSELNVNALLLGDSALYLCASSHGQGAAGANVLTFGAGSRLTVL.

The chain employs TRBV5-6 and TRBJ2-6; D is possibly TRBD1 (6 bases). The ends were cut back, 4 bases at V and 0 bases at J, with 23 bases in the middle. The CDR3 loop spans 20 amino acids. From germline, CDR1 is SGHDT and CDR2 YYEEEE. As DNA, the CDR3 is TGTGCCAGCAGCCGAATCACGTTCTGGGACAAGGACTCTGGGGCCAACGTCCTGACTTTC. It yields the protein CASSRITFWDKDSGANVLTF.

V and J are TRBV7-9 and TRBJ2-7; the D is unclear. The CDR3 spans 14 residues. Germline V gives CDR1 SEHNR, CDR2 FQNEAQ (reference sequence). V lost 2 bases and J 3 bases, leaving 11 bases between the germline ends. CDR3 region: CASSLPGGIYEQYF. The CDR3 DNA follows: TGTGCCAGCAGCTTACCGGGCGGCATCTACGAGCAGTACTTC.

Concerning this clonotype: One end of the junction fails to match germline, which may point to a read error. The chain uses TRBV10-3 and TRBJ1-1, with TRBD1 as a possible D gene (5 bases). Germline CDR1 and CDR2: ENHRY and SYGVKD. The length of the CDR3 is 14 residues. As DNA, the CDR3 is TGTGCCAGCAGTGATTACAGGAAGAACACTGAAGCTTTCTTT. It codes for CASSDYRKNTEAFF.

Note on this clonotype: The junction and the germline gene differ at one end; a read error may be behind it. The gene calls are TRBV5-8 and TRBJ1-1; D unclear. There are 15 residues in the CDR3. CDR1 is SGHTS, CDR2 YDEGEE, per germline. The CDR3 region is CASSPIGGLNAEAFF. The CDR3 DNA is TGTGCCAGCAGCCCCATCGGAGGGCTGAACGCTGAAGCTTTCTTT.

CDR3: CSARVIGTGYGYTF. The CDR3 nucleotides read TGCAGTGCTAGAGTGATTGGGACAGGGTATGGCTACACCTTC. The chain links TRBV20-1 to TRBJ1-2; TRBD1 matches 9 bases. This CDR3 has 14 amino acids. Germline V gene sequence: CDR1 DFQATT, CDR2 SNEGSKA (reference sequence). Trimming cost V 1 base and J 5 bases; bases outside gene matches: 5.

Only a few counts were recorded for this clonotype. V gene TRBV14 combines with J gene TRBJ1-2, with D unclear. There are 14 residues in the CDR3. Germline V gene sequence: CDR1 SGHDN, CDR2 FVKESK. V lost 4 bases, J lost 3 bases, and 12 bases lay in between. CDR3 sequence (DNA): TGTGCCAGCAGCCCCATCACGGGTGACTATGGCTACACCTTC. This sequence encodes CASSPITGDYGYTF. Supplemented by reference TRBV14 and TRBJ1-2, the full variable domain reads EAGVTQFPSHSVIEKGQTVTLRCDPISGHDNLYWYRRVMGKEIKFLLHFVKESKQDESGMPNNRFLAERTGGTYSTLKVQPAELEDSGVYFCASSPITGDYGYTFGSGTRLTVV.

This clonotype was observed many times. The chain is built from TRBV29-1 and TRBJ2-7; D ambiguous. The CDR3 length is 10 residues. Germline V gene sequence: CDR1 SQVTM, CDR2 ANQGSEA. V was trimmed by 2 bases and J by 4 bases, leaving 3 bases between them. The CDR3 here is CSVEPYEQYF. The CDR3 DNA is TGCAGCGTTGAACCTTACGAGCAGTACTTC.

Comments on this clonotype: The junction does not match germline at one end; this may be a read error. V usage is TRBV29-1 and J usage is TRBJ1-2; D is perhaps TRBD1 (6 bases). The V gene's germline CDR1 is SQVTM and CDR2 ANQGSEA. This CDR3 is built from 13 residues. The CDR3 DNA is TGCGGCGTATGGGGTAGGGACAAAAATGGCCACACCTTC. Protein sequence: CGVWGRDKNGHTF.